The rows below give T cell receptor beta chains drawn from one sample of a study of blood T cells in healthy people across ages. TCRdb processed the 5' RACE reads anew with MiXCR; each CDR3 protein has one entry. The table has fewer than 700,000 distinct CDR3 sequences, roughly two fifths seen once. Sequenced: blood. The source of these receptors is a man at least 80 years old in good health. The CDR3 runs from the conserved cysteine through the conserved F or W. A D gene is named only where the DNA matches it firmly. For some rows the clone size is stated as once, few or many, or as a class when expanded; others skip it.

V gene	D gene	J gene	clone size	CDR3 DNA	CDR3 protein
TRBV6-2/TRBV6-3	TRBD1	TRBJ1-1	-	TGTGCCAGCAGTTACTCAATTGGACAGGAATTGAACACTGAAGCTTTCTTT	CASSYSIGQELNTEAFF
TRBV6-5	TRBD2	TRBJ2-3	few	TGTGCCAGCAAAAACGGGGGGGCCGGGGATACGCAGTATTTT	CASKNGGAGDTQYF
TRBV3-1	TRBD2	TRBJ2-3	-	TGTGCCTCTAGCGGGCGAAACACAGATACGCAGTATTTT	CASSGRNTDTQYF
TRBV30	-	TRBJ2-3	few	TGTGCCTGGAGTGAGGGAGATACGCAGTATTTT	CAWSEGDTQYF
TRBV7-2	-	TRBJ2-3	many	TGTGCCAGCAGCTTGGGCGGGGTCACAAATACGCAGTATTTT	CASSLGGVTNTQYF
TRBV6-6	-	TRBJ1-1	-	TGTGCCAGCAGTTCCTTCCCCGGACAGAAGAACACTGAAGCTTTCTTT	CASSSFPGQKNTEAFF
TRBV7-2	-	TRBJ2-1	few	TGTGCCAGCAGCCCCCAGCGGAATGAGCAGTTCTTC	CASSPQRNEQFF
TRBV6-6	TRBD2	TRBJ2-5	-	TGTGCCAGCAGCCCTCCTAGCGGGGGGGTAATCCAAGAGACCCAGTACTTC	CASSPPSGGVIQETQYF
TRBV6-2/TRBV6-3	TRBD2	TRBJ2-1	-	TGTGCCAGCAGGCTGAGCGGGGTCTCCTACAATGAGCAGTTCTTC	CASRLSGVSYNEQFF
TRBV27	-	TRBJ1-1	-	TGTGCCAGCAGTTCCCGGCAGGGAACGATGAACACTGAAGCTTTCTTT	CASSSRQGTMNTEAFF
TRBV20-1	TRBD2	TRBJ2-1	-	TGCAGTGCTAGCCCCAGAGAGGGAGGGTACAATGAGCAGTTCTTC	CSASPREGGYNEQFF
TRBV19	-	TRBJ1-5	-	TGTGCCAGTAGTATGTTCGCAAGCAATCAGCCCCAGCATTTT	CASSMFASNQPQHF
TRBV3-1	-	TRBJ2-1	-	TGTGCCAGCAGCCAACCCCAGGACTGGGCCGGGCAGTTCTTC	CASSQPQDWAGQFF